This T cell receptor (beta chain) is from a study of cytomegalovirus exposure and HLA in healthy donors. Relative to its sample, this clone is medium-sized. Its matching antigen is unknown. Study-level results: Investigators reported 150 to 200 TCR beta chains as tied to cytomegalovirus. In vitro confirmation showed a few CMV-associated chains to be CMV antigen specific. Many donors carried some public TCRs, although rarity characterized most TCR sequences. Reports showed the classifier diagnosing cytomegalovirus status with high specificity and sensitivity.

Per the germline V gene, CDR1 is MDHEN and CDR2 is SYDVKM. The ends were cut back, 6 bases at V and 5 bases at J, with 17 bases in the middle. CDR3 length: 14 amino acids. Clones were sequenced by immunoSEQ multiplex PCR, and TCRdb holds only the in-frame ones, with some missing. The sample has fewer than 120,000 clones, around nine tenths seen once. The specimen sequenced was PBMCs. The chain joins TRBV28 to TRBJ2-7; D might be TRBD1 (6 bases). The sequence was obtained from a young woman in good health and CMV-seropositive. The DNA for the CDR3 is TGTGCCAGCAGAACTACAGGGCCCTTCGACGAGCAGTACTTC. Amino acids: CASRTTGPFDEQYF. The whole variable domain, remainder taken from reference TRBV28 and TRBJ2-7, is DVKVTQSSRYLVKRTGEKVFLECVQDMDHENMFWYRQDPGLGLRLIYFSYDVKMKEKGDIPEGYSVSREKKERFSLILESASTNQTSMYLCASRTTGPFDEQYFGPGTRLTVT.